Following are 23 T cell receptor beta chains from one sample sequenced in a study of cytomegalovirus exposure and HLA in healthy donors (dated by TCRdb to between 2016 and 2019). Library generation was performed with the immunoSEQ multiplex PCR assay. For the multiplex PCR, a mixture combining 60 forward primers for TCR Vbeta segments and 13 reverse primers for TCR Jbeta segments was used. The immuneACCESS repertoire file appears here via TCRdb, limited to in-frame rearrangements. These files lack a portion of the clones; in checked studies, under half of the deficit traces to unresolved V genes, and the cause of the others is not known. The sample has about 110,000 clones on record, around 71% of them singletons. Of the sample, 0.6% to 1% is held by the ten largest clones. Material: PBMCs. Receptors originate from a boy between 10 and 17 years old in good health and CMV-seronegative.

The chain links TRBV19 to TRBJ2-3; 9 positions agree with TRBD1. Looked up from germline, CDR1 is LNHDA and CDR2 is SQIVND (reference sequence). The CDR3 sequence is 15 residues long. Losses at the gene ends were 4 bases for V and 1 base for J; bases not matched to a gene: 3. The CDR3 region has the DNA TGTGCCAGTAGTAAAAGGACAGGGGGCACAGATACGCAGTATTTT. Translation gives CASSKRTGGTDTQYF.

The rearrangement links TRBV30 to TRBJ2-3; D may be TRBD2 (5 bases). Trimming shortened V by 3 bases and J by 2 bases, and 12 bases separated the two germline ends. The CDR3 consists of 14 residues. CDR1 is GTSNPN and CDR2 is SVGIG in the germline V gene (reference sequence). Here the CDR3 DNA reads TGTGCCTGGAGGGCACCGGGATCCACAGATACGCAGTATTTT. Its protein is CAWRAPGSTDTQYF. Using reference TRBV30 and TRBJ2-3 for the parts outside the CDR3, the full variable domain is SQTIHQWPATLVQPVGSPLSLECTVEGTSNPNLYWYRQAAGRGLQLLFYSVGIGQISSEVPQNLSASRPQDRQFILSSKKLLLSDSGFYLCAWRAPGSTDTQYFGPGTRLTVL.

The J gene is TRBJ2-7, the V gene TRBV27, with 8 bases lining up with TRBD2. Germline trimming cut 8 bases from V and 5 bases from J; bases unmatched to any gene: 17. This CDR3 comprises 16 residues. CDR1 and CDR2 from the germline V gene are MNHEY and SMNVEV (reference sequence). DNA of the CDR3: TGTGCCAGCGTTGAAGATTGGACTAGCAATTACAACGAGCAGTACTTC. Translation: CASVEDWTSNYNEQYF.

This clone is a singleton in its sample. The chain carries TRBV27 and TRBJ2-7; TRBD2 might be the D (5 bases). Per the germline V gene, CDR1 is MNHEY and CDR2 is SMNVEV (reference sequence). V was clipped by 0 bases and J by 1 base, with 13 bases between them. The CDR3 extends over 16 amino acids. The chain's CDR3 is CASSLSVGDYSYEQYF. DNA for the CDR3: TGTGCCAGCAGTTTATCGGTTGGTGACTATTCCTACGAGCAGTACTTC.

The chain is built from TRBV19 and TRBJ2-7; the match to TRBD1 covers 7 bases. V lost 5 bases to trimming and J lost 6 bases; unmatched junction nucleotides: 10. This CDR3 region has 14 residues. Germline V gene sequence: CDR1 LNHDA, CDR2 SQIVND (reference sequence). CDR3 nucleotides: TGTGCCAGTAGTGCCCGACAGGGTTCTAGCGAGCAGTACTTC. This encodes CASSARQGSSEQYF.

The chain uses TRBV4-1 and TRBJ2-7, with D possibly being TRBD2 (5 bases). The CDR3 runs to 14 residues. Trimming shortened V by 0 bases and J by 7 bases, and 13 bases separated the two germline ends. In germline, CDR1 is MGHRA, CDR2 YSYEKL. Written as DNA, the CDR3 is TGCGCCAGCAGCCAAGAAGTGAGGGCTCGGGAGCAGTACTTC. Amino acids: CASSQEVRAREQYF.

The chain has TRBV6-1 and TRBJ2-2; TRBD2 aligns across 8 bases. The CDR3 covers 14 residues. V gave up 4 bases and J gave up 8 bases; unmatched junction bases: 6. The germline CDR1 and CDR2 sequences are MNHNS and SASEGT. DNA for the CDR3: TGTGCCAGCAGTGCCTGGACTAGCTTGGGGGAGCTGTTTTTT. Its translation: CASSAWTSLGELFF.

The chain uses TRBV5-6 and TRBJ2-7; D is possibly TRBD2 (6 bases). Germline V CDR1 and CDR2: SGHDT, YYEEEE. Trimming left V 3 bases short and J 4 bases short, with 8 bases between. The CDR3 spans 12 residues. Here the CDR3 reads CASSWGTYEQYF. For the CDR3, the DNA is TGTGCCAGCAGCTGGGGGACTTACGAGCAGTACTTC.

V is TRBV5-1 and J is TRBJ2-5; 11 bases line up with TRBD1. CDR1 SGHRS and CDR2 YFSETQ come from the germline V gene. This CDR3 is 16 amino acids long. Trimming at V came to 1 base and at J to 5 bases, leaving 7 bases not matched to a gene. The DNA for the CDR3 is TGCGCCAGCAGCTTGACTGGACAGGGGGCTGGGGAGACCCAGTACTTC. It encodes CASSLTGQGAGETQYF.

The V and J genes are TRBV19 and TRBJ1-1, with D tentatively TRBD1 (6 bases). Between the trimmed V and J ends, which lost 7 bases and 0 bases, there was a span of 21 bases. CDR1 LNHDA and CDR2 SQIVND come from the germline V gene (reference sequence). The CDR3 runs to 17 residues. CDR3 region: CASTQRGSATMNTEAFF. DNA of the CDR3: TGTGCCAGTACTCAAAGGGGGTCGGCTACCATGAACACTGAAGCTTTCTTT. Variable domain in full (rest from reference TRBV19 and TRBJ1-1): DGGITQSPKYLFRKEGQNVTLSCEQNLNHDAMYWYRQDPGQGLRLIYYSQIVNDFQKGDIAEGYSVSREKKESFPLTVTSAQKNPTAFYLCASTQRGSATMNTEAFFGQGTRLTVV.

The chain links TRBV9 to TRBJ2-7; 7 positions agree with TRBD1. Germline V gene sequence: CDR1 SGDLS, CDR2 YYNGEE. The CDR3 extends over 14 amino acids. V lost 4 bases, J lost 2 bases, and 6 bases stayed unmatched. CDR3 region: CASSPRQGAYEQYF. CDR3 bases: TGTGCCAGCAGCCCGAGACAGGGCGCCTACGAGCAGTACTTC. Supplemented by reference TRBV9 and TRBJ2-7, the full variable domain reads DSGVTQTPKHLITATGQRVTLRCSPRSGDLSVYWYQQSLDQGLQFLIQYYNGEERAKGNILERFSAQQFPDLHSELNLSSLELGDSALYFCASSPRQGAYEQYFGPGTRLTVT.

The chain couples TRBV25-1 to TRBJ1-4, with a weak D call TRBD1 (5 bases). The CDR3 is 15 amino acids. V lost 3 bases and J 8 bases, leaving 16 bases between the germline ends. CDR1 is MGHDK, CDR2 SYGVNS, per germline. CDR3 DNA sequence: TGTGCCAGCAGTGAGAGTGACGGTGGGGCGGAAAAACTGTTTTTT. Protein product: CASSESDGGAEKLFF.

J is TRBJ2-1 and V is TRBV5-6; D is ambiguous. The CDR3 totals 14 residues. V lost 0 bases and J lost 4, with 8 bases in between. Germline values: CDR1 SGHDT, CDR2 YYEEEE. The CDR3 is CASSLGFSYNEQFF. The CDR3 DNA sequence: TGTGCCAGCAGCTTGGGGTTCAGTTACAATGAGCAGTTCTTC.

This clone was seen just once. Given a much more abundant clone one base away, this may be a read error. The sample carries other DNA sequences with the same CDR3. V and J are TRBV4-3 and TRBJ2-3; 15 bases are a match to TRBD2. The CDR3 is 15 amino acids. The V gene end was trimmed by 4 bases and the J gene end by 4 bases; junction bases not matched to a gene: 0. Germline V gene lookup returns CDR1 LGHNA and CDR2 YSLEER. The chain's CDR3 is CASSRTSGGADTQYF. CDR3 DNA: TGCGCCAGCAGCCGGACTAGCGGGGGGGCAGATACGCAGTATTTT.

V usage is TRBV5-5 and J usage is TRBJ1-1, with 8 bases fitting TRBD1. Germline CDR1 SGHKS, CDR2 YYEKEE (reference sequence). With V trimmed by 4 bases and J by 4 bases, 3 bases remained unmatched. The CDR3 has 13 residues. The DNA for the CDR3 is TGTGCCAGCAGCAGACAGGGGCGCACTGAAGCTTTCTTT. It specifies CASSRQGRTEAFF.

The CDR3 protein is CASSLLNRPSGKGEQYF. The DNA for the CDR3 is TGTGCCAGCTCACTCCTAAACCGTCCTAGCGGAAAGGGTGAGCAGTACTTC. The chain uses TRBV18 and TRBJ2-7, with 7 bases fitting TRBD2. Trimming cost V 4 bases and J 7 bases; bases outside gene matches: 19. Germline CDR1 reads KGHSH; CDR2 reads LQKENI. The CDR3 contains 17 residues. Full variable domain (rest looked up from reference TRBV18 and TRBJ2-7): NAGVMQNPRHLVRRRGQEARLRCSPMKGHSHVYWYRQLPEEGLKFMVYLQKENIIDESGMPKERFSAEFPKEGPSILRIQQVVRGDSAAYFCASSLLNRPSGKGEQYFGPGTRLTVT.

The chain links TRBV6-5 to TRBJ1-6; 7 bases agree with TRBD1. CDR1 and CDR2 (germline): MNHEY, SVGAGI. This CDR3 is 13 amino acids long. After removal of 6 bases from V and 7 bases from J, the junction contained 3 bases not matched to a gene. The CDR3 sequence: CASRTGTNSPLHF. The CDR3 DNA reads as TGTGCCAGCAGGACAGGGACCAATTCACCCCTCCACTTT.

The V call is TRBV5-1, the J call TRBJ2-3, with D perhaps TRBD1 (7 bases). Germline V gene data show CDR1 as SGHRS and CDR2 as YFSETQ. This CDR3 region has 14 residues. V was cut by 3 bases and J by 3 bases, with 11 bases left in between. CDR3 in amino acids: CASSYQGGTDTQYF. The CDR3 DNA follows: TGCGCCAGCAGCTACCAGGGGGGTACAGATACGCAGTATTTT.

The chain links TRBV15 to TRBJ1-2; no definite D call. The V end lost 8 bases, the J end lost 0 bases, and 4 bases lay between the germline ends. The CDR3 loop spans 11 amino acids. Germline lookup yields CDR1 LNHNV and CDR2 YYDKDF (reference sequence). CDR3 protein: CATLANYGYTF. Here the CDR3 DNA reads TGTGCCACCCTAGCTAACTATGGCTACACCTTC.

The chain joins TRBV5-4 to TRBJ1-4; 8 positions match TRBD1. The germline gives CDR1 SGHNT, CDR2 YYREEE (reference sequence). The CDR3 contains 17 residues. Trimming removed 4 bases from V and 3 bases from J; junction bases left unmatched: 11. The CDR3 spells CASSPRTGRGSNEKLFF. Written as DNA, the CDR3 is TGTGCCAGCAGCCCCCGGACAGGGAGAGGGTCTAATGAAAAACTGTTTTTT.

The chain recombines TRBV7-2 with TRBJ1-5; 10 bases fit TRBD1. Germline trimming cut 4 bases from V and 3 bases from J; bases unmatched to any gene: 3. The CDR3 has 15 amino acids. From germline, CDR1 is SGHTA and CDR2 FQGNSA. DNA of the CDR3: TGTGCCAGCAGCTGGGACAGGGGTTACAATCAGCCCCAGCATTTT. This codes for CASSWDRGYNQPQHF.

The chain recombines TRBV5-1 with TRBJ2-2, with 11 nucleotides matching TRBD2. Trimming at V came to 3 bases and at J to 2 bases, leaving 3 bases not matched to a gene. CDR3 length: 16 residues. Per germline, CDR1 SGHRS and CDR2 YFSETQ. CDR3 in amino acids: CASSWGLAVNTGELFF. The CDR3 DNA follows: TGCGCCAGCAGCTGGGGACTAGCGGTAAACACCGGGGAGCTGTTTTTT.

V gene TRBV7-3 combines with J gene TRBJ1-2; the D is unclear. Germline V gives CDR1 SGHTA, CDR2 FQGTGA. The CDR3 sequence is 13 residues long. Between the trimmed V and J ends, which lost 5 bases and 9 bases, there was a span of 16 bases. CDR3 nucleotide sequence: TGTGCCAGCAGCCCCCGACATCTTTCACGCTACACCTTC. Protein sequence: CASSPRHLSRYTF.